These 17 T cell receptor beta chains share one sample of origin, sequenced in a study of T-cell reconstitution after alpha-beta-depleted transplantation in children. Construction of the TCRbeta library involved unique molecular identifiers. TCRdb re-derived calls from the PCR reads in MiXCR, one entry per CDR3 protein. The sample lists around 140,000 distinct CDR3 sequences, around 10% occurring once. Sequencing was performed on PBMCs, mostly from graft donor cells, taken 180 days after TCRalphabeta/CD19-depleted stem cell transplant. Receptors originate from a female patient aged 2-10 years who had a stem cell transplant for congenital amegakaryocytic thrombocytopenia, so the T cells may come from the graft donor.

The CDR3 is CASSSTMGQGIAKNIQYF. In DNA form, the CDR3 reads TGCGCCAGCAGCTCAACAATGGGACAGGGGATAGCCAAAAACATTCAGTACTTC. This rearrangement joins TRBV5-1 to TRBJ2-4, with 10 positions matching TRBD1. The length of the CDR3 is 18 residues. The V segment lost 3 bases and the J segment 0 bases; nucleotides outside the gene matches: 9. Looked up from germline, CDR1 is SGHRS and CDR2 is YFSETQ.

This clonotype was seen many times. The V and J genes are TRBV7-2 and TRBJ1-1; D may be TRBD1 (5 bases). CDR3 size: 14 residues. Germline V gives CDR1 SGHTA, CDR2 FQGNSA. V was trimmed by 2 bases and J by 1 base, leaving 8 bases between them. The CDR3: CASSLIGQNTEAFF. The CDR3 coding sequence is TGTGCCAGCAGCTTAATCGGACAGAACACTGAAGCTTTCTTT.

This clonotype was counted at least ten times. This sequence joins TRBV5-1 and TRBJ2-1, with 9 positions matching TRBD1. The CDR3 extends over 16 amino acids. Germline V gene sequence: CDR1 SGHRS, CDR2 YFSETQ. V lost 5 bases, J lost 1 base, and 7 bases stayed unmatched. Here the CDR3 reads CASRDTGGKSYNEQFF. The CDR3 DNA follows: TGCGCCAGCAGGGATACAGGGGGCAAGTCCTACAATGAGCAGTTCTTC.

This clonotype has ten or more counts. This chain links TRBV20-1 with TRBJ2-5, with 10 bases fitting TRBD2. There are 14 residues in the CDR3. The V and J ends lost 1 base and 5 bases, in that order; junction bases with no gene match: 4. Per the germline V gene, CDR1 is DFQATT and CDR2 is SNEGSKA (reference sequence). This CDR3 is CSARVASGSETQYF. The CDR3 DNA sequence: TGCAGTGCTAGAGTGGCTAGCGGGAGCGAGACCCAGTACTTC.

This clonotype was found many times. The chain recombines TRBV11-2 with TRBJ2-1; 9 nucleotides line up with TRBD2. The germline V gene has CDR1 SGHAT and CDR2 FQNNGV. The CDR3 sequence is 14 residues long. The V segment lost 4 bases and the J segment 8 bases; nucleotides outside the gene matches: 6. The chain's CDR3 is CASSSGLAGHEQFF. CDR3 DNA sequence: TGTGCCAGCAGCTCGGGACTAGCTGGGCATGAGCAGTTCTTC.

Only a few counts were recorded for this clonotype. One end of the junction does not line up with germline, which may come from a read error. The CDR3 sequence: CASTQDRSSGTHNSPLHF. The DNA of the CDR3 is TGTGCCAGCACCCAAGATCGATCTTCCGGGACACACAATTCACCCCTCCACTTT. This rearrangement joins TRBV3-1 to TRBJ1-6, with D possibly matching TRBD1 (6 bases). There are 18 residues in the CDR3. Germline lookup yields CDR1 LGHDT and CDR2 YNNKEL (reference sequence).

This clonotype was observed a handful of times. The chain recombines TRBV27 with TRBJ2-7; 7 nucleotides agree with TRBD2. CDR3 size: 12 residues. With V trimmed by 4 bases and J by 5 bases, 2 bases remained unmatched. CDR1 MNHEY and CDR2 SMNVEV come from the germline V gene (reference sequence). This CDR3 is CASSSGGNEQYF. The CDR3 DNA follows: TGTGCCAGCAGTTCGGGGGGTAACGAGCAGTACTTC.

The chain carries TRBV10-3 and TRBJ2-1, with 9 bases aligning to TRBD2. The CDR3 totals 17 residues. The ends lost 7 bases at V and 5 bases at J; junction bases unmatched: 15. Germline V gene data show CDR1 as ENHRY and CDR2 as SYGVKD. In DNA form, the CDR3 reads TGTGCCATCACGGGACAGCTAGGGGCTAGCGGGAACAATGAGCAGTTCTTC. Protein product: CAITGQLGASGNNEQFF.

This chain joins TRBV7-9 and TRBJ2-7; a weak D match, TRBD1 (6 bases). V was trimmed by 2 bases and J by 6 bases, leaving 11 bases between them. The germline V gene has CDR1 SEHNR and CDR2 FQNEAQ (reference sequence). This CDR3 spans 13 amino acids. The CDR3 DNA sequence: TGTGCCAGCAGCTTAATCCAGGGGTCCGAGCAGTACTTC. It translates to CASSLIQGSEQYF.

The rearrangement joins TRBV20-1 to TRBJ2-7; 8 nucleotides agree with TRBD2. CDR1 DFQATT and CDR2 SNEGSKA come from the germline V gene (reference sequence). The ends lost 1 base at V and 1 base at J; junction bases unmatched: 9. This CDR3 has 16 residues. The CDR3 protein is CSARATAGGRSYEQYF. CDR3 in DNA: TGCAGTGCTAGAGCGACGGCGGGAGGACGATCCTACGAGCAGTACTTC.

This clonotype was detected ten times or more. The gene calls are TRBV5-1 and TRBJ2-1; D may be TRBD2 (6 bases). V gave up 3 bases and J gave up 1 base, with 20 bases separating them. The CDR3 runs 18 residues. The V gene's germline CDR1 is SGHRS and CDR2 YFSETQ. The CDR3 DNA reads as TGCGCCAGCAGCTGGGCAGGGAGTGTGGCGGGATCCTACAATGAGCAGTTCTTC. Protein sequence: CASSWAGSVAGSYNEQFF.

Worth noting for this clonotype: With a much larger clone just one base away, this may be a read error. CDR3 loop: CASSTQQGAASPLHF. Written as DNA, the CDR3 is TGTGCCAGCAGCACTCAACAGGGGGCTGCTTCACCCCTCCACTTT. The chain recombines TRBV28 with TRBJ1-6; 9 bases match TRBD1. V was clipped by 6 bases and J by 9 bases; unmatched bases: 9. The CDR3 length is 15 residues. CDR1 and CDR2 (germline): MDHEN, SYDVKM.

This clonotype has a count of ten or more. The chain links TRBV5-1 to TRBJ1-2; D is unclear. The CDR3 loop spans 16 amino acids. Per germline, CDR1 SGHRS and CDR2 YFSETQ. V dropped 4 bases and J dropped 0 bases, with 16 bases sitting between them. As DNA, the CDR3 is TGCGCCAGCAGCCCCGGATCAGGTCTAACTAACTATGGCTACACCTTC. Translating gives CASSPGSGLTNYGYTF.

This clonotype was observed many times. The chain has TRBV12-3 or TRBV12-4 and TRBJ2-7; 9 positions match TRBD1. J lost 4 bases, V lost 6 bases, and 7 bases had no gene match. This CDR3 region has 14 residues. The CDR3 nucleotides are TGTGCCAGCAGAGAGGGACAGGGTCAGTACGAGCAGTACTTC. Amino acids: CASREGQGQYEQYF.

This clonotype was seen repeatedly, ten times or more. The CDR3 DNA reads TGTGCCAGCAGCCTTACTCCGGGACTAGCGGGGACAAACATTAGCACAGATACGCAGTATTTT. Residues: CASSLTPGLAGTNISTDTQYF. This chain connects TRBV21-1 to TRBJ2-3; TRBD2, the table's D call, was not compared with the DNA. TRBV21-1 is a pseudogene. The CDR3 is 21 residues long.

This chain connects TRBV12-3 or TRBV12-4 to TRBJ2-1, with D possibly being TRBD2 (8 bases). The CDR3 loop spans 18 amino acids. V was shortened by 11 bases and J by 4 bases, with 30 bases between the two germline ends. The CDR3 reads CALTPGRGQRGIYNEQFF. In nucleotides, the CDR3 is TGTGCCCTCACCCCCGGGAGGGGACAGCGGGGGATATACAATGAGCAGTTCTTC.

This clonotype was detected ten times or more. The CDR3 region is CASSLWGFYEQYF. In DNA, the CDR3 is TGTGCCAGCAGTTTATGGGGTTTCTACGAGCAGTACTTC. The genes are TRBV12-3 or TRBV12-4 and TRBJ2-7, with unresolved D. V lost 2 bases and J lost 3, with 8 bases in between. The CDR3 totals 13 residues.